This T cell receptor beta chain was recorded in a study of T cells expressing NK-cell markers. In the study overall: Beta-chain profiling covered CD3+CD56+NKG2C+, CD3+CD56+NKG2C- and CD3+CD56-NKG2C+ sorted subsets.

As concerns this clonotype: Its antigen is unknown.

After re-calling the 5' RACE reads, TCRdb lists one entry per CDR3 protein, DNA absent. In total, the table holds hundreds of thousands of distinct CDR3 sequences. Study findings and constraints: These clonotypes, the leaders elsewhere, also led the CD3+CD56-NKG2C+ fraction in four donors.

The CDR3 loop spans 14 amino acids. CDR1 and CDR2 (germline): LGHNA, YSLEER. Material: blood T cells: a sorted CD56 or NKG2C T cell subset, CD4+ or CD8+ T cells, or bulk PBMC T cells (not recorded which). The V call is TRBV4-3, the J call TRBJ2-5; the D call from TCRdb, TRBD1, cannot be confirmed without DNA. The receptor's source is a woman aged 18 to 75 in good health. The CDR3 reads CASSLRGYGETQYF.